This T cell receptor (beta chain) was documented in a study of CD8 T cells in ankylosing spondylitis (dated by TCRdb to 2016 to 2017). With regard to the full study: To find TCR variants linked to disease, the study profiled T cell receptor beta repertoires in ankylosing spondylitis patients and healthy donors. The full study cohort was made up of about 24 ankylosing spondylitis patients and some 100 healthy donors. Peripheral blood was sampled, and synovial fluid was additionally collected from ankylosing spondylitis patients.

The CDR3, cysteine through phenylalanine, is 15 amino acids long. The kept DNA is CDR3 alone, 45 bases in frame from the first base. CDR1 and CDR2, looked up from the germline V gene, are MNHEY and SVGAGI. V and J lose 2 bases and 3 bases, and a span of 13 bases separates them. These reads were obtained on an Illumina HiSeq 2500. Quantitative 5'-RACE with molecular barcodes was the method used to prepare the TCR beta libraries. The authors' pipeline ran thus. A new computational method, built on a probabilistic model of VDJ rearrangement, was used to identify disease-linked TCR variants. TCRdb ran its own pipeline on the public reads, namely fastp trimming at Q25 and MiXCR clone calling, and kept in-frame beta chains. One record per CDR3 amino acid sequence lists the most common genes and DNA. The V and J calls were determined by TCRdb, not by the authors. The sample table records 500,000 to 650,000 distinct CDR3 sequences; approximately 5% of these occur just once. The ten largest clonotypes hold 3.5% of the sample.

Ten or more counts support this clonotype. There is no known antigen for this receptor. No clone much larger than this one lies a single base away; base qualities are absent. Overall results and qualifications from the work: A CD8+ phenotype was shown by the disease-linked clones, which were found at relatively low frequencies in peripheral blood. Some of the motif variants had been reported before in the synovial fluid and blood of reactive arthritis patients, a finding that suggests common disease-initiation mechanisms. Significant enrichment of the disease-linked clones was reported in matched synovial fluid samples from ankylosing spondylitis patients. Blood from ankylosing spondylitis patients appeared to be characterized by a TCR beta motif made up of several highly homologous amino acid variants.

The rearranged chain carries TRBV6-5 and TRBJ1-1; no D gene call is confident. Specimen: blood, either unsorted or a sorted T cell fraction (not recorded which). The receptor was isolated from a male donor with ankylosing spondylitis. DNA sequence: TGTGCCAGCAGTTACCTACGGGTATCCGACACTGAAGCTTTCTTT. Its coded protein is CASSYLRVSDTEAFF.